The T cell receptor beta chain under discussion was sequenced for a study of T-cell reconstitution after alpha-beta-depleted transplantation in children. Study results and caveats: Approximately two months post-transplant, alpha-beta T cells reportedly originated from several hundred expanded graft clones.

The CDR3 totals 15 residues. Germline V CDR1 and CDR2: SGHRS, YFSETQ. V lost 4 bases and J 0 bases, leaving 12 bases between the germline ends. This clonotype has at least ten counts. Its antigen is not known. It was with unique molecular identifiers that the TCRbeta library was prepared. MiXCR, run by TCRdb on the PCR reads, gives a single entry per CDR3 protein. The sample consists of under 850,000 distinct CDR3 sequences, less than 15% of them appearing once. The origin of this receptor is a girl aged 2 to 9 with congenital amegakaryocytic thrombocytopenia, due to receive a stem cell transplant. J is TRBJ2-3 and V is TRBV5-1; D may match TRBD1 or TRBD2 (5 bases each). Source: PBMCs, taken before TCRalphabeta/CD19-depleted stem cell transplant. CDR3 sequence: CASSRDLRSTDTQYF. CDR3 coding DNA: TGCGCCAGCAGCAGGGACCTGCGTAGCACAGATACGCAGTATTTT.